This T cell receptor beta chain originates from a study of T cells in tuberculosis. Germline CDR1 LGHNA, CDR2 YSLEER. The CDR3 is 17 residues long. Trimming left V 0 bases short and J 0 bases short, with 9 bases between. Thawed, overnight-rested PBMC were stained with GMM-loaded CD1B tetramer, viability dye and anti-CD3, then sorted. C32 glucose monomycolate from Rhodococcus equi was loaded onto the CD1B tetramers. PBMC for tetramer sorting were first depleted of CD14-expressing monocytes. Approximately 95,000 tetramer-negative cells were sorted from each donor. Study-wide points: The stringent gate may have excluded weak CD1B-GMM tetramer binders.

Data came from immunoSEQ multiplex PCR; TCRdb stores just in-frame clones and leaves some out. The profile shows approximately 59,000 clones, 88% of them singletons. The TCR originated in an adult woman with latent tuberculosis. The chain employs TRBV4-3 and TRBJ2-6, with D unclear. The sequenced material came from CD1b-GMM tetramer-negative cells sorted from PBMCs. CDR3 in amino acids: CASSQDRVSSGANVLTF. DNA of the CDR3: TGCGCCAGCAGCCAAGATCGTGTGAGCTCTGGGGCCAACGTCCTGACTTTC.